Each of the 13 T cell receptor beta chains below was sequenced from the same sample in a study of cytomegalovirus exposure and HLA in healthy donors (dated by TCRdb to 2015 to 2018). The library relied on the immunoSEQ multiplex PCR assay. A mixture of 60 forward primers for TCR Vbeta segments and 13 reverse primers for TCR Jbeta segments was used in the multiplex PCR. TCRdb limited this immuneACCESS table to in-frame rearrangements with V and J called. A share of clones is missing; checked studies link under half to unresolved V genes, and the rest is unexplained. The sample table records 200,000 or so clones; over 70% of these occur just once. Less than 4.5% of the sample comes from the top ten. Sequences were obtained from PBMCs. The receptors come from a man aged 45-65 years in good health and CMV-seronegative.

The chain joins TRBV19 to TRBJ2-2; tentative D call: TRBD2 (5 bases). The CDR3 sequence is 16 residues long. Germline V CDR1 and CDR2: LNHDA, SQIVND (reference sequence). The V end was cut by 1 base, the J end by 2 bases, with 11 bases between. The CDR3 DNA sequence: TGTGCCAGTAGTATAGGGACTCTTGGAAACACCGGGGAGCTGTTTTTT. As protein: CASSIGTLGNTGELFF.

The chain recombines TRBV19 with TRBJ1-5; possible D gene TRBD1, 5 bases. Between the trimmed V and J ends, which lost 3 bases and 6 bases, there was a span of 18 bases. Germline V gene lookup returns CDR1 LNHDA and CDR2 SQIVND (reference sequence). The CDR3 totals 16 residues. The CDR3 protein is CASSIIWQGFGQPQHF. In DNA, the CDR3 is TGTGCCAGTAGTATCATCTGGCAGGGATTCGGTCAGCCCCAGCATTTT. The full variable domain, with the rest looked up from reference TRBV19 and TRBJ1-5, is DGGITQSPKYLFRKEGQNVTLSCEQNLNHDAMYWYRQDPGQGLRLIYYSQIVNDFQKGDIAEGYSVSREKKESFPLTVTSAQKNPTAFYLCASSIIWQGFGQPQHFGDGTRLSIL.

The chain has TRBV4-3 and TRBJ1-2; unclear D gene. V dropped 3 bases and J dropped 3 bases, with 11 bases sitting between them. The length of the CDR3 is 14 residues. CDR1 is LGHNA and CDR2 is YSLEER in the germline V gene. DNA for the CDR3: TGCGCCAGCAGCCAGCTTCAACCAGACTATGGCTACACCTTC. This sequence encodes CASSQLQPDYGYTF.

The chain joins TRBV12-5 to TRBJ2-1; 10 nucleotides line up with TRBD2. The CDR3 contains 16 residues. The germline CDR1 and CDR2 sequences are LGHNT and FRNRAP. After removal of 6 bases from V and 4 bases from J, the junction contained 9 bases not matched to a gene. DNA for the CDR3: TGTGCTAGTGGCCGTATAGCGGGGGGCCCGTACAATGAGCAGTTCTTC. Translation gives CASGRIAGGPYNEQFF.

The gene calls are TRBV12-2 and TRBJ1-6; no DNA check was done on the table's D call, TRBD1. TRBV12-2 is an annotated pseudogene. The CDR3 consists of 16 residues. The CDR3 loop reads CASRFDRGPLYSPLHF. CDR3 nucleotides: TGTGCAAGTCGCTTCGACAGGGGGCCGTTGTACTCACCCCTCCACTTT.

V gene TRBV11-2 combines with J gene TRBJ2-1, with 11 positions matching TRBD2. Germline V CDR1 and CDR2: SGHAT, FQNNGV. The J segment lost 4 bases and the V segment lost 4 bases, leaving 6 bases of the junction unmatched. This CDR3 spans 16 amino acids. DNA of the CDR3: TGTGCCAGCAGCTCTCGACTAGCGGGGATGTACAATGAGCAGTTCTTC. Its protein product is CASSSRLAGMYNEQFF.

This sequence joins TRBV5-4 and TRBJ1-2; the D gene is possibly TRBD1 (6 bases). CDR1 SGHNT and CDR2 YYREEE come from the germline V gene (reference sequence). V was pared by 3 bases and J by 2 bases, with 8 bases between. The CDR3 contains 13 residues. CDR3 in amino acids: CASSYGQNYGYTF. In DNA, the CDR3 is TGTGCCAGCAGCTATGGACAGAACTATGGCTACACCTTC.

This clone has just one count. The chain is built from TRBV7-8 and TRBJ2-1, with D perhaps TRBD1 (6 bases). The CDR3 runs to 15 residues. The germline CDR1 and CDR2 sequences are SGHVS and FQNEAQ. Trimming pared 1 base from V and 3 bases from J, leaving 10 bases between. The CDR3 loop reads CASSLEGGFYNEQFF. As DNA, the CDR3 is TGTGCCAGCAGCTTAGAAGGGGGATTCTACAATGAGCAGTTCTTC.

The chain couples TRBV19 to TRBJ1-5; D is possibly TRBD1 (5 bases). V shed 4 bases and J shed 2 bases, with 15 bases lying between them. The CDR3 sequence is 16 residues long. Germline loops: CDR1 LNHDA, CDR2 SQIVND (reference sequence). CDR3 protein: CASSRGVGVGNQPQHF. The CDR3 coding sequence is TGTGCCAGTAGTAGGGGGGTTGGGGTTGGCAATCAGCCCCAGCATTTT.

V is TRBV5-4 and J is TRBJ1-2; 8 nucleotides align to TRBD1. The length of the CDR3 is 16 residues. V dropped 5 bases and J dropped 1; count of bases not matched to a gene: 10. Germline V gene data show CDR1 as SGHNT and CDR2 as YYREEE (reference sequence). CDR3 bases: TGTGCCAGCAGTCCACCTCAGGGGGCGCTTAACTATGGCTACACCTTC. Translating gives CASSPPQGALNYGYTF.

The gene calls are TRBV11-2 and TRBJ2-7; 9 bases match TRBD1. Germline trimming cut 4 bases from V and 5 bases from J; bases unmatched to any gene: 9. Germline CDR1 and CDR2: SGHAT and FQNNGV. The CDR3 is made up of 15 amino acids. The CDR3 DNA reads TGTGCCAGCAGCTCATGGGGGACAGGGCCCCACGAGCAGTACTTC. Protein product: CASSSWGTGPHEQYF.

This clone was seen a single time. This rearrangement joins TRBV7-2 to TRBJ1-2, with D possibly TRBD1 on 5 matching bases. The germline CDR1 and CDR2 sequences are SGHTA and FQGNSA. V lost 2 bases to trimming and J lost 2 bases, with 6 bases between them. The CDR3 length is 13 residues. The CDR3 sequence: CASSLNRNYGYTF. The CDR3 coding sequence is TGTGCCAGCAGCTTAAACAGGAACTATGGCTACACCTTC.

DNA of the CDR3: TGTGCCAGCAGCGTATCTAGCGGGAGCTCCTACAATGAGCAGTTCTTC. Its translation is CASSVSSGSSYNEQFF. This chain uses TRBV9 with TRBJ2-1; TRBD2 agrees at 10 bases. The CDR3 sequence is 16 residues long. V shed 1 base, J shed 0 bases, and the junction held 1 base outside the gene matches. Per the germline V gene, CDR1 is SGDLS and CDR2 is YYNGEE. Supplemented by reference TRBV9 and TRBJ2-1, the full variable domain reads DSGVTQTPKHLITATGQRVTLRCSPRSGDLSVYWYQQSLDQGLQFLIQYYNGEERAKGNILERFSAQQFPDLHSELNLSSLELGDSALYFCASSVSSGSSYNEQFFGPGTRLTVL.